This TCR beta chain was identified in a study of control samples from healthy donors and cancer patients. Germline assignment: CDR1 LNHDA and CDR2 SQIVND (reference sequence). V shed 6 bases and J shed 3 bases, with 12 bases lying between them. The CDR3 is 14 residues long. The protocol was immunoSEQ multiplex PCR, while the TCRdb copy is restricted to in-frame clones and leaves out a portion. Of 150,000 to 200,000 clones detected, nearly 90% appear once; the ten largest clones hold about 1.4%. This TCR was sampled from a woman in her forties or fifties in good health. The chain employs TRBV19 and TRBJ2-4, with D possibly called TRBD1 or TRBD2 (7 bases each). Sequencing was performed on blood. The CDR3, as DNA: TGTGCCAGTAGGACAGGGAGGGGCAAAAACATTCAGTACTTC. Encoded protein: CASRTGRGKNIQYF.